This T cell receptor beta chain was documented in a study of blood T cell repertoires in COVID-19. The overall study: The cDNA or gDNA used as material had been derived from T cells, B-cell-depleted T cells, or PBMCs.

In the original processing: How many nucleated cells were present was estimated from reference gene primer amplification. Data came from immunoSEQ multiplex PCR; TCRdb stores just in-frame clones and leaves some out. V and J calls plus clone size are reproduced from that table; the DNA served to infer D and trimming. The table records fewer than 300,000 clones, over 75% of them present only once. Germline assignment: CDR1 MDHEN and CDR2 SYDVKM. V trimming: 6 bases; J trimming: 8 bases; junction bases outside the gene matches: 10. The CDR3 runs to 14 residues. The origin of this receptor is a human donor with COVID-19, enrolled during active disease. The donor label of this sample is uncertain. The V and J genes are TRBV28 and TRBJ2-1; 7 bases line up with TRBD2. Source material: peripheral blood. The CDR3 sequence is CASSPWREGHEQFF. The CDR3 DNA is TGTGCCAGCAGCCCGTGGAGGGAGGGCCATGAGCAGTTCTTC.